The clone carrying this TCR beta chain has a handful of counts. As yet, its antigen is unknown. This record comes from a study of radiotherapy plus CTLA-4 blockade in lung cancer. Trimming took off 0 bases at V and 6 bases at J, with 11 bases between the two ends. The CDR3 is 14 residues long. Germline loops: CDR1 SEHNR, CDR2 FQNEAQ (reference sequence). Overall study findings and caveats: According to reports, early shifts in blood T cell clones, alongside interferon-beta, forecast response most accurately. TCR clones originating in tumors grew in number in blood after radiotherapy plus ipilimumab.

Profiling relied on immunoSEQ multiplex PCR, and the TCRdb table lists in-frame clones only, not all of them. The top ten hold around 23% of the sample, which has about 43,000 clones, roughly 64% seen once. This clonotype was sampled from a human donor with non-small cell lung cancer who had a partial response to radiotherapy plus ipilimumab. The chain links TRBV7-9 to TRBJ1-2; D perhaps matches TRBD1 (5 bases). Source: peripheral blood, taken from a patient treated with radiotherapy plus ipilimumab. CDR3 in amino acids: CASSLAGSGDGYTF. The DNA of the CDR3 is TGTGCCAGCAGCTTAGCGGGGTCGGGGGATGGCTACACCTTC.